The 23 T cell receptor beta chains given below trace back to one sample, sequenced in a study of cytomegalovirus exposure and HLA in healthy donors. The PCR made use of 60 Vbeta and 13 Jbeta primers. Sequencing was performed with immunoSEQ multiplex PCR; in TCRdb, only in-frame clones are kept and a portion is missing. The profile shows roughly 160,000 clones, around 77% of them singletons. The specimen was PBMCs. The receptors were sampled from a man aged 55 to 70 in good health and CMV-seronegative.

The genes are TRBV6-1 and TRBJ2-7; TRBD2 matches at 8 bases. This CDR3 has 15 residues. V shed 2 bases and J 2 bases; nucleotides not matched to a gene: 5. Germline CDR1 is MNHNS and CDR2 is SASEGT. DNA for the CDR3: TGTGCCAGCAGTGAATTAGCGGGGCACCCCTACGAGCAGTACTTC. Translation gives CASSELAGHPYEQYF.

In this sample, this clone turned up once. The chain carries TRBV28 and TRBJ2-3; D gene ambiguous. Germline V gene sequence: CDR1 MDHEN, CDR2 SYDVKM. The V and J ends lost 3 bases and 7 bases respectively, with 5 bases between them. The CDR3 loop spans 11 amino acids. The CDR3 loop is CASSLAYTQYF. CDR3 DNA sequence: TGTGCCAGCAGTTTGGCATATACGCAGTATTTT.

This clone was picked up a small number of times. This chain uses TRBV27 with TRBJ1-1; 7 bases line up with TRBD1. CDR1 and CDR2 from the germline V gene are MNHEY and SMNVEV (reference sequence). V was clipped by 3 bases and J by 1 base; unmatched bases: 2. This CDR3 spans 14 amino acids. The CDR3 DNA reads TGTGCCAGCAGTTTCGGGACAGCGAACACTGAAGCTTTCTTT. It codes for CASSFGTANTEAFF.

The chain employs TRBV30 and TRBJ2-2, with 10 positions matching TRBD2. V trimming: 5 bases; J trimming: 6 bases; junction bases outside the gene matches: 6. The CDR3 has 14 residues. From germline, CDR1 is GTSNPN and CDR2 SVGIG (reference sequence). The CDR3 loop is CAWVRTSGAGELFF. In DNA form, the CDR3 reads TGTGCCTGGGTCCGGACTAGCGGAGCCGGGGAGCTGTTTTTT.

This clone appeared a few times. The chain is built from TRBV7-2 and TRBJ2-7, with D maybe TRBD1 (5 bases). Germline CDR1 reads SGHTA; CDR2 reads FQGNSA. CDR3 length equals 12 residues. V was pared by 5 bases and J by 3 bases, with 8 bases between. In DNA, the CDR3 is TGTGCCAGCAGCGGGGCCGACTACGAGCAGTACTTC. It is translated as CASSGADYEQYF.

This clone was seen only a few times. This sequence joins TRBV5-4 and TRBJ1-3; perhaps TRBD1 as D (5 bases). This CDR3 has 13 residues. Germline V gene data show CDR1 as SGHNT and CDR2 as YYREEE (reference sequence). The V gene lost 10 bases and the J gene lost 4 bases, with 15 bases spanning the gap. CDR3 nucleotides: TGTGCCTTCGGGGGGGGTCCCGGAAACACCATATATTTT. Translation gives CAFGGGPGNTIYF.

This chain uses TRBV29-1 with TRBJ1-1, with D possibly being TRBD1 (5 bases). The CDR3 sequence is 14 residues long. CDR1 and CDR2 from the germline V gene are SQVTM and ANQGSEA. V lost 4 bases to trimming and J lost 1 base, with 13 bases between them. The CDR3, as DNA: TGCAGCGTTGTGCCAAACAGGAGGAACACTGAAGCTTTCTTT. Amino acid sequence: CSVVPNRRNTEAFF.

The chain joins TRBV11-3 to TRBJ2-1; 14 bases are a match to TRBD2. This CDR3 region has 17 residues. V shed 3 bases, J shed 4 bases, and the junction held 5 bases outside the gene matches. Germline V gene lookup returns CDR1 SGHNT and CDR2 YENEEA. CDR3 amino acids: CASSFLGLAGGYNEQFF. Here the CDR3 DNA reads TGTGCCAGCAGCTTCCTCGGACTAGCGGGAGGATACAATGAGCAGTTCTTC.

The chain recombines TRBV7-2 with TRBJ2-1, with D possibly TRBD1 on 6 matching bases. CDR1 is SGHTA and CDR2 is FQGNSA in the germline V gene. Between the trimmed V and J ends, which lost 1 base and 7 bases, there was a span of 17 bases. The CDR3 is 16 residues long. CDR3 sequence: CASSLGGGSALNEQFF. The DNA for the CDR3 is TGTGCCAGCAGCTTAGGTGGGGGCAGTGCGTTAAATGAGCAGTTCTTC.

The rearrangement uses TRBV6-1 and TRBJ1-4; D perhaps matches TRBD1 (5 bases). Germline V gene data show CDR1 as MNHNS and CDR2 as SASEGT. The CDR3 is 15 residues long. Trimming took 7 bases from V and 3 from J, leaving 15 bases between them. The CDR3 region has the DNA TGTGCCAGCACCCCCCCAAGGGGCTCTAATGAAAAACTGTTTTTT. Translation: CASTPPRGSNEKLFF.

This sequence joins TRBV21-1 and TRBJ2-5; TRBD2, the table's D call, lacks a check against the DNA. TRBV21-1 is assigned pseudogene status. This CDR3 spans 16 amino acids. CDR3 sequence reads: CASKATGGMHSETQYF. CDR3 nucleotides: TGTGCCAGCAAGGCAACGGGAGGAATGCACTCAGAGACCCAGTACTTC.

This clone showed up just once. The rearrangement joins TRBV6-6 to TRBJ2-7, with D possibly being TRBD1 (6 bases). Germline CDR1 reads MNHNY; CDR2 reads SVGAGI (reference sequence). This CDR3 is 15 amino acids long. The V and J ends lost 2 bases and 5 bases respectively, with 16 bases between them. This CDR3 is CASSYPKGQGHEQYF. CDR3 DNA: TGTGCCAGCAGTTACCCCAAAGGCCAGGGGCACGAGCAGTACTTC.

The chain carries TRBV4-3 and TRBJ2-1; D remains unclear. The CDR3 is 15 amino acids. The V end lost 3 bases, the J end lost 0 bases, and 9 bases lay between the germline ends. Germline V lookup: CDR1 LGHNA, CDR2 YSLEER. CDR3 in DNA: TGCGCCAGCAGCCAGTCTAGGAGCTCCTACAATGAGCAGTTCTTC. The encoded protein is CASSQSRSSYNEQFF.

The CDR3 region is CASSSGSTGELFF. CDR3 bases: TGTGCCAGCAGTAGCGGGAGCACCGGGGAGCTGTTTTTT. V usage is TRBV6-4 and J usage is TRBJ2-2, with 8 bases lining up with TRBD2. CDR1 and CDR2 (germline): MRHNA, SNTAGT. This CDR3 region has 13 residues. With 5 bases clipped from V and 4 bases from J, the junction kept 0 bases outside the gene matches.

The rearrangement joins TRBV5-5 to TRBJ1-2; D perhaps matches TRBD1 (5 bases). The CDR3 totals 13 residues. V shed 0 bases and J shed 3 bases, with 6 bases lying between them. Germline values: CDR1 SGHKS, CDR2 YYEKEE (reference sequence). The chain's CDR3 is CASSLEQDYGYTF. DNA for the CDR3: TGTGCCAGCAGCTTGGAACAGGACTATGGCTACACCTTC.

The V call is TRBV18, the J call TRBJ2-7; no definite D call. The germline V gene has CDR1 KGHSH and CDR2 LQKENI. The CDR3 is 14 residues long. V lost 0 bases and J 7 bases, leaving 13 bases between the germline ends. The CDR3 sequence: CASSPPSVSGEQYF. In DNA, the CDR3 is TGTGCCAGCTCACCACCGTCGGTTTCGGGTGAGCAGTACTTC.

The V and J genes are TRBV4-3 and TRBJ2-1; the D is unclear. Germline assignment: CDR1 LGHNA and CDR2 YSLEER. V was pared by 0 bases and J by 5 bases, with 11 bases between. This CDR3 contains 15 residues. Here the CDR3 reads CASSQDLSANNEQFF. CDR3 nucleotide sequence: TGCGCCAGCAGCCAAGATTTATCCGCTAACAATGAGCAGTTCTTC.

The V gene is TRBV28, the J gene TRBJ2-7; 8 bases line up with TRBD1. Germline CDR1 MDHEN, CDR2 SYDVKM. The trim removed 5 bases at V and 3 bases at J, leaving 3 bases unmatched. CDR3 size: 13 residues. The CDR3 here is CASSAGQDYEQYF. The CDR3 DNA sequence: TGTGCCAGCAGTGCGGGACAGGACTACGAGCAGTACTTC.

The chain is built from TRBV4-2 and TRBJ1-6, with a weak D call TRBD1 (6 bases). CDR1 is LGHNA and CDR2 is YNFKEQ in the germline V gene. V was shortened by 2 bases and J by 6 bases, with 11 bases between the two germline ends. The CDR3 spans 15 residues. The DNA for the CDR3 is TGTGCCAGCAGCCAACAGGGGCATGGTAATTCACCCCTCCACTTT. Protein sequence: CASSQQGHGNSPLHF.

This rearrangement joins TRBV14 to TRBJ2-7; TRBD2 matches 14 bases. The trim removed 5 bases at V and 2 bases at J, leaving 14 bases unmatched. This CDR3 region has 19 residues. The germline CDR1 and CDR2 sequences are SGHDN and FVKESK. In DNA, the CDR3 is TGTGCCAGCAGCACACGACTAGCGGGAGGGTTTTATGGACCCTACGAGCAGTACTTC. This translates into CASSTRLAGGFYGPYEQYF. Full variable domain (rest looked up from reference TRBV14 and TRBJ2-7): EAGVTQFPSHSVIEKGQTVTLRCDPISGHDNLYWYRRVMGKEIKFLLHFVKESKQDESGMPNNRFLAERTGGTYSTLKVQPAELEDSGVYFCASSTRLAGGFYGPYEQYFGPGTRLTVT.

The chain uses TRBV7-9 and TRBJ1-2; tentatively, D is TRBD1 (5 bases). Trimming removed 5 bases from V and 8 bases from J, with 15 bases in between. Germline V gene sequence: CDR1 SEHNR, CDR2 FQNEAQ (reference sequence). This CDR3 is 13 amino acids long. The CDR3 sequence: CASSALGGRGYTF. CDR3 DNA sequence: TGTGCCAGCAGCGCCTTGGGGGGAAGAGGCTACACCTTC. Full variable domain (outside the CDR3, taken from reference TRBV7-9 and TRBJ1-2): DTGVSQNPRHKITKRGQNVTFRCDPISEHNRLYWYRQTLGQGPEFLTYFQNEAQLEKSRLLSDRFSAERPKGSFSTLEIQRTEQGDSAMYLCASSALGGRGYTFGSGTRLTVV.

J is TRBJ2-3 and V is TRBV6-6; the D gene is possibly TRBD1 (6 bases). The CDR3 is made up of 13 amino acids. V lost 6 bases and J 3 bases, leaving 10 bases between the germline ends. Per the germline V gene, CDR1 is MNHNY and CDR2 is SVGAGI (reference sequence). Written as DNA, the CDR3 is TGTGCCAGCAGGGACAGAATAACAGATACGCAGTATTTT. Amino acids: CASRDRITDTQYF.

The J gene is TRBJ2-6, the V gene TRBV7-2; perhaps TRBD1 as D (5 bases). Trimming stripped 3 bases from V and 0 bases from J, with 12 bases between. CDR3 size: 17 residues. Germline V gene data show CDR1 as SGHTA and CDR2 as FQGNSA. CDR3 in amino acids: CASSFRSRASGANVLTF. The CDR3 nucleotides read TGTGCCAGCAGCTTCCGAAGCAGGGCCTCTGGGGCCAACGTCCTGACTTTC. The complete variable domain, with remaining parts taken from reference TRBV7-2 and TRBJ2-6, reads GAGVSQSPSNKVTEKGKDVELRCDPISGHTALYWYRQSLGQGLEFLIYFQGNSAPDKSGLPSDRFSAERTGGSVSTLTIQRTQQEDSAVYLCASSFRSRASGANVLTFGAGSRLTVL.